The 10 T cell receptor beta chains presented below share a single source sample, sequenced in a study of blood T cell repertoires in COVID-19. This table comes from immunoSEQ multiplex PCR, and its TCRdb copy is limited to in-frame clones, with some not included. The table includes around 250,000 clones, 65% to 90% detected once. Specimen: PBMCs or T cells enriched from blood (not recorded which). These receptors were obtained from a man younger than 35 who had recovered from COVID-19.

This clone was counted once. The V and J genes are TRBV27 and TRBJ2-7; 8 bases match TRBD2. The trim removed 5 bases at V and 6 bases at J, leaving 12 bases unmatched. This CDR3 has 15 residues. Germline CDR1 reads MNHEY; CDR2 reads SMNVEV (reference sequence). The CDR3 protein is CASSLLAGRPAEQYF. Here the CDR3 DNA reads TGTGCCAGCAGTCTCTTAGCGGGAAGGCCGGCCGAGCAGTACTTC.

V and J are TRBV11-3 and TRBJ2-3, with 13 bases that match TRBD2. Germline assignment: CDR1 SGHNT and CDR2 YENEEA. The ends lost 10 bases at V and 2 bases at J; junction bases unmatched: 12. The CDR3 loop spans 17 amino acids. The CDR3 reads CATRPGLAGHVTDTQYF. CDR3 DNA: TGTGCCACGAGACCGGGACTAGCGGGACACGTCACAGATACGCAGTATTTT.

The chain joins TRBV28 to TRBJ1-2, with a weak D call TRBD1 (5 bases). Between the trimmed V and J ends, which lost 6 bases and 4 bases, there was a span of 15 bases. The CDR3 runs 14 residues. CDR1 is MDHEN, CDR2 SYDVKM, per germline. CDR3: CASREQDKIYGYTF. The CDR3 nucleotides read TGTGCCAGCAGGGAACAGGACAAGATCTATGGCTACACCTTC.

This clone was counted between two and nine times. The chain employs TRBV27 and TRBJ1-2; TRBD1 matches at 11 bases. Trimming cost V 6 bases and J 7 bases; bases outside gene matches: 10. CDR3 size: 15 residues. Germline CDR1 reads MNHEY; CDR2 reads SMNVEV (reference sequence). The CDR3 nucleotides are TGTGCCAGCAGCCTTTTAGGACAGGGGGCGGGTGGCTACACCTTC. This translates into CASSLLGQGAGGYTF.

V usage is TRBV18 and J usage is TRBJ1-3; no clear D gene. The CDR3 consists of 15 residues. V was clipped by 0 bases and J by 2 bases, with 8 bases between them. Germline lookup yields CDR1 KGHSH and CDR2 LQKENI. CDR3 DNA sequence: TGTGCCAGCTCACCACCAAATAATCCTGGAAACACCATATATTTT. Residues: CASSPPNNPGNTIYF.

With respect to this clone: One end of the junction fails to match germline, which may point to a read error. The rearrangement links TRBV15 to TRBJ1-3; D might be TRBD1 (5 bases). The CDR3 loop spans 15 amino acids. Germline V CDR1 and CDR2: LNHNV, YYDKDF (reference sequence). The CDR3 is CATSTDRYSGNTIYF. The CDR3 DNA sequence: TGTGCCACTAGCACTGACAGATACTCTGGAAACACCATATATTTT.

This clone is a singleton in its sample. The rearrangement links TRBV3-1 (or the pseudogene TRBV3-2) to TRBJ2-1; 7 bases line up with TRBD2. The V segment lost 6 bases and the J segment 0 bases; nucleotides outside the gene matches: 2. Looked up from germline, CDR1 is LGHDT and CDR2 is YNNKEL (reference sequence). There are 14 residues in the CDR3. The CDR3 spells CASRGGGSYNEQFF. Here the CDR3 DNA reads TGTGCCAGCAGGGGCGGGGGCTCCTACAATGAGCAGTTCTTC.

This clone is a singleton in its sample. The chain carries TRBV19 and TRBJ2-2, with 9 bases that match TRBD1. This CDR3 spans 16 amino acids. In germline, CDR1 is LNHDA, CDR2 SQIVND (reference sequence). The V segment lost 7 bases and the J segment 4 bases; nucleotides outside the gene matches: 10. The CDR3 DNA reads as TGTGCCAGTACCACGGACAGGGGAATACTCACCGGGGAGCTGTTTTTT. It is translated as CASTTDRGILTGELFF. The full variable domain, in which reference TRBV19 and TRBJ2-2 provide the parts outside the CDR3, is DGGITQSPKYLFRKEGQNVTLSCEQNLNHDAMYWYRQDPGQGLRLIYYSQIVNDFQKGDIAEGYSVSREKKESFPLTVTSAQKNPTAFYLCASTTDRGILTGELFFGEGSRLTVL.

The chain links TRBV28 to TRBJ1-5; tentative D call: TRBD1 (5 bases). In germline, CDR1 is MDHEN, CDR2 SYDVKM. Trimming cost V 7 bases and J 4 bases, with 17 bases left between them. This CDR3 comprises 15 residues. This chain's CDR3 is CASTNAGLRNQPQHF. The CDR3 DNA reads TGTGCCAGCACCAACGCAGGGCTGAGGAATCAGCCCCAGCATTTT.

This clone showed up just a few times. This chain uses TRBV7-2 with TRBJ2-2; D is ambiguous. Germline CDR1 reads SGHTA; CDR2 reads FQGNSA. CDR3 size: 14 residues. V lost 1 base and J lost 1, with 4 bases in between. CDR3: CASSLERNTGELFF. DNA of the CDR3: TGTGCCAGCAGCTTAGAGCGGAACACCGGGGAGCTGTTTTTT.